Below, 8 T cell receptor beta chains from the same sample are listed, as sequenced in a study of PD-1 blockade in classical Hodgkin lymphoma. The time point denotes: cycle 4 day 1 (C4D1), after more than 5 weeks of nivolumab. With no exception, relapse followed autologous stem cell transplantation in all patients, and brentuximab vedotin exposure varied. The authors purified CD4+ T cells from thawed PBMCs by magnetic negative selection. This table comes from immunoSEQ multiplex PCR, and its TCRdb copy is limited to in-frame clones, with some not included. The table lists approximately 10,000 clones, over 70% of them singletons. The input for sequencing was CD4+ T cells from blood, taken before the fourth cycle of nivolumab. These receptors came from a human donor with classical Hodgkin lymphoma.

The chain couples TRBV18 to TRBJ2-4; D is possibly TRBD2 (5 bases). Germline V lookup: CDR1 KGHSH, CDR2 LQKENI. This CDR3 contains 12 residues. The V end lost 0 bases, the J end lost 10 bases, and 7 bases lay between the germline ends. CDR3 region: CASSPPTGIQYF. The CDR3, as DNA: TGTGCCAGCTCACCACCGACGGGGATTCAGTACTTC.

This clone was observed a single time. The genes are TRBV2 and TRBJ1-1; D is perhaps TRBD1 (5 bases). The CDR3 loop spans 13 amino acids. Trimming took 7 bases from V and 1 from J, leaving 10 bases between them. Looked up from germline, CDR1 is SNHLY and CDR2 is FYNNEI. CDR3 loop: CASKRQSNTEAFF. The CDR3 bases are TGTGCCAGCAAGAGACAGTCGAACACTGAAGCTTTCTTT.

A few counts support this clone. This chain joins TRBV7-3 and TRBJ1-6; D gene uncertain. Germline V gene lookup returns CDR1 SGHTA and CDR2 FQGTGA. CDR3 length equals 16 residues. Trimming removed 0 bases at V and 7 bases at J, with 13 bases between. Here the CDR3 DNA reads TGTGCCAGCAGCTTAACGGTGGAAGATGGGAATTCACCCCTCCACTTT. Its translation is CASSLTVEDGNSPLHF.

The chain links TRBV6-5 to TRBJ1-5; D is uncertain. CDR1 is MNHEY, CDR2 SVGAGI, per germline. This CDR3 has 14 amino acids. Trimming took off 0 bases at V and 3 bases at J, with 6 bases between the two ends. In DNA, the CDR3 is TGTGCCAGCAGTTACTCACAGTACAATCAGCCCCAGCATTTT. Its translation: CASSYSQYNQPQHF.

V is TRBV7-2 and J is TRBJ1-1, with D unclear. This CDR3 is 11 amino acids long. Looked up from germline, CDR1 is SGHTA and CDR2 is FQGNSA. Trimming removed 6 bases at V and 5 bases at J, with 7 bases between. CDR3 protein: CASSQWTEAFF. The CDR3 nucleotides are TGTGCCAGCAGTCAGTGGACTGAAGCTTTCTTT.

The chain recombines TRBV6-4 with TRBJ2-3; no firm D call. V lost 0 bases, J lost 3 bases, and 10 bases lay in between. The CDR3 runs to 15 residues. Germline lookup yields CDR1 MRHNA and CDR2 SNTAGT. CDR3 coding DNA: TGTGCCAGCAGTGACTCGGCAGGTTGGACAGATACGCAGTATTTT. This encodes CASSDSAGWTDTQYF.

The chain employs TRBV2 and TRBJ2-1; TRBD2 agrees at 10 bases. CDR3 length equals 16 residues. Germline CDR1 is SNHLY and CDR2 is FYNNEI. Trimming removed 5 bases from V and 4 bases from J; junction bases left unmatched: 8. The CDR3, as DNA: TGTGCCAGCAGTACCTATAGCGGGGGGCCTTACAATGAGCAGTTCTTC. Its protein product is CASSTYSGGPYNEQFF.

J is TRBJ2-7 and V is TRBV6-5; D is unresolved. Germline V gives CDR1 MNHEY, CDR2 SVGAGI. Trimming shortened V by 0 bases and J by 2 bases, and 11 bases separated the two germline ends. This CDR3 is built from 15 residues. The CDR3 bases are TGTGCCAGCAGTTACTCGGTAGGGCCGGCCTACGAGCAGTACTTC. Protein product: CASSYSVGPAYEQYF.